The 21 T cell receptor beta chains in this list originate from one sample, sequenced in a study of shared clonotypes between healthy human individuals (dated by TCRdb to the early 2020s). Libraries were constructed by the immunoSEQ multiplex PCR assay. This is the immuneACCESS table as TCRdb keeps it, with only in-frame sequences that have V and J called. A part of the clones is gone; compared with another copy, unresolved V genes explain less than half, and the rest is unexplained. The sample includes millions of clones, with about 92% observed a single time. The ten most abundant clones make up around 0.14% of the sample. The sample was naive CD4+ T cells sorted from blood. The cell subset or site label, as the study defines it: CD45RA+ positively selected. The receptors were sampled from a man younger than 35 in good health.

The gene calls are TRBV6-5 and TRBJ2-2; D remains ambiguous. V shed 5 bases and J shed 1 base, with 11 bases lying between them. The CDR3 runs to 15 residues. From germline, CDR1 is MNHEY and CDR2 SVGAGI. Here the CDR3 DNA reads TGTGCCAGCAGTACCCCAGTGGGGAACACCGGGGAGCTGTTTTTT. This sequence encodes CASSTPVGNTGELFF.

The chain couples TRBV28 to TRBJ2-2, with D possibly matching TRBD2 (6 bases). Looked up from germline, CDR1 is MDHEN and CDR2 is SYDVKM. CDR3 size: 15 residues. Trimming cost V 1 base and J 7 bases, with 13 bases left between them. The CDR3 sequence is CASSLSGGRGGELFF. Written as DNA, the CDR3 is TGTGCCAGCAGTTTATCCGGGGGAAGGGGCGGGGAGCTGTTTTTT.

This chain joins TRBV19 and TRBJ1-5, with D unresolved. The CDR3 length is 15 residues. Per the germline V gene, CDR1 is LNHDA and CDR2 is SQIVND (reference sequence). V lost 3 bases, J lost 3 bases, and 12 bases lay in between. The DNA for the CDR3 is TGTGCCAGTAGTATTGGAGGTGTGGACAATCAGCCCCAGCATTTT. It codes for CASSIGGVDNQPQHF. Full variable domain (outside the CDR3, taken from reference TRBV19 and TRBJ1-5): DGGITQSPKYLFRKEGQNVTLSCEQNLNHDAMYWYRQDPGQGLRLIYYSQIVNDFQKGDIAEGYSVSREKKESFPLTVTSAQKNPTAFYLCASSIGGVDNQPQHFGDGTRLSIL.

The rearrangement links TRBV28 to TRBJ1-1; 7 bases map to TRBD1. Germline V gene lookup returns CDR1 MDHEN and CDR2 SYDVKM. The CDR3 extends over 12 amino acids. V lost 5 bases and J lost 7; bases outside the gene matches: 4. The CDR3 region is CASSRGQYEAFF. DNA of the CDR3: TGTGCCAGCAGTCGGGGACAGTATGAAGCTTTCTTT. The entire variable domain, with the rest obtained from reference TRBV28 and TRBJ1-1, is as follows: DVKVTQSSRYLVKRTGEKVFLECVQDMDHENMFWYRQDPGLGLRLIYFSYDVKMKEKGDIPEGYSVSREKKERFSLILESASTNQTSMYLCASSRGQYEAFFGQGTRLTVV.

The chain joins TRBV30 to TRBJ1-1; D is undetermined. Trimming stripped 0 bases from V and 5 bases from J, with 13 bases between. There are 14 residues in the CDR3. Germline values: CDR1 GTSNPN, CDR2 SVGIG (reference sequence). CDR3 nucleotide sequence: TGTGCCTGGAGTGTTGCGAGGGTTATTACTGAAGCTTTCTTT. This sequence encodes CAWSVARVITEAFF.

The chain combines TRBV2 with TRBJ2-1; D is ambiguous. The V gene lost 6 bases and the J gene lost 0 bases, with 9 bases spanning the gap. The germline gives CDR1 SNHLY, CDR2 FYNNEI. CDR3 length: 14 residues. CDR3 residues: CASRQVSSYNEQFF. In nucleotides, the CDR3 is TGTGCCAGCAGGCAGGTGAGCTCCTACAATGAGCAGTTCTTC.

The genes are TRBV5-1 and TRBJ2-7; D perhaps matches TRBD2 (7 bases). Deletions cut 4 bases from V and 5 bases from J, with 16 bases between. The CDR3 runs to 14 residues. Germline CDR1 reads SGHRS; CDR2 reads YFSETQ. The CDR3 sequence: CASSLWGGADEQYF. The CDR3 nucleotides read TGCGCCAGCAGCCTATGGGGGGGCGCCGACGAGCAGTACTTC.

CDR3 DNA: TGTGCCAGCAGCAGGGAATACGAGCAGTACTTC. This sequence encodes CASSREYEQYF. V gene TRBV6-1 combines with J gene TRBJ2-7, with D possibly TRBD1 on 5 matching bases. Trimming took off 6 bases at V and 4 bases at J, with 7 bases between the two ends. The V gene's germline CDR1 is MNHNS and CDR2 SASEGT. This CDR3 has 11 residues.

The J gene is TRBJ2-1, the V gene TRBV5-6; TRBD2 matches 13 bases. Per germline, CDR1 SGHDT and CDR2 YYEEEE. The CDR3 contains 15 residues. J was trimmed by 15 bases and V by 3 bases; bases with no gene match: 12. The CDR3 loop reads CASSSMSTGTSGTFF. In DNA form, the CDR3 reads TGTGCCAGCAGCTCTATGTCGACCGGGACTAGCGGGACGTTCTTC.

The V and J genes are TRBV28 and TRBJ2-1; 8 nucleotides agree with TRBD1. The length of the CDR3 is 16 residues. Unmatched junction bases numbered 12, after V lost 5 bases and J lost 6 bases. Per the germline V gene, CDR1 is MDHEN and CDR2 is SYDVKM. The CDR3 reads CASSLLRWGTGNEQFF. The DNA for the CDR3 is TGTGCCAGCAGTCTACTGCGGTGGGGGACAGGCAATGAGCAGTTCTTC.

Written as DNA, the CDR3 is TGTGCCAGCTCACCAGGCGAGGGTACAACGATATCAGGACTGTTTTTT. Translating gives CASSPGEGTTISGLFF. This chain connects TRBV18 to TRBJ1-4; D is ambiguous. Trimming stripped 2 bases from V and 13 bases from J, with 23 bases between. CDR3 length equals 16 residues. Germline CDR1 KGHSH, CDR2 LQKENI.

The chain links TRBV18 to TRBJ1-4, with TRBD1 as a possible D gene (5 bases). The CDR3 contains 14 residues. The V gene lost 5 bases and the J gene lost 2 bases, with 9 bases spanning the gap. Germline V gene data show CDR1 as KGHSH and CDR2 as LQKENI. The CDR3 protein is CASSVGTTNEKLFF. DNA for the CDR3: TGTGCCAGCTCAGTCGGGACCACTAATGAAAAACTGTTTTTT.

The genes are TRBV7-8 and TRBJ2-5; TRBD2 aligns across 7 bases. CDR3 length: 16 amino acids. Germline V CDR1 and CDR2: SGHVS, FQNEAQ. V trimming: 3 bases; J trimming: 4 bases; junction bases outside the gene matches: 11. The chain's CDR3 is CASSFIRREIPETQYF. CDR3 DNA: TGTGCCAGCAGCTTTATAAGGCGGGAGATCCCAGAGACCCAGTACTTC.

The gene calls are TRBV7-2 and TRBJ2-1, with D unclear. Trimming pared 4 bases from V and 4 bases from J, leaving 14 bases between. Germline V gene sequence: CDR1 SGHTA, CDR2 FQGNSA. The CDR3 is 15 residues long. CDR3 nucleotide sequence: TGTGCCAGCAGCTCCGAGTCGGCGGCGTACAATGAGCAGTTCTTC. Its translation is CASSSESAAYNEQFF.

The V gene is TRBV6-5, the J gene TRBJ1-2; D perhaps matches TRBD1 (5 bases). V lost 6 bases to trimming and J lost 4 bases, with 12 bases between them. The length of the CDR3 is 13 residues. Germline V gives CDR1 MNHEY, CDR2 SVGAGI. CDR3 amino acids: CASSRGDPYGYTF. CDR3 DNA sequence: TGTGCCAGCAGCCGGGGCGACCCCTATGGCTACACCTTC.

The rearrangement joins TRBV6-1 to TRBJ2-1; the D gene is possibly TRBD2 (6 bases). Germline values: CDR1 MNHNS, CDR2 SASEGT. The CDR3 contains 15 residues. V was shortened by 6 bases and J by 3 bases, with 15 bases between the two germline ends. The CDR3 here is CASRAGRSNYNEQFF. DNA of the CDR3: TGTGCCAGCAGGGCCGGGAGATCAAACTACAATGAGCAGTTCTTC.

V usage is TRBV13 and J usage is TRBJ2-1; the D gene is possibly TRBD2 (6 bases). Per the germline V gene, CDR1 is PRHDT and CDR2 is FYEKMQ (reference sequence). Trimming took 10 bases from V and 11 from J, leaving 18 bases between them. This CDR3 region has 12 residues. CDR3 region: CAIPQGLGQQFF. Written as DNA, the CDR3 is TGTGCCATCCCCCAGGGACTCGGTCAGCAGTTCTTC.

The chain employs TRBV28 and TRBJ1-2; 11 positions match TRBD1. Trimming took 5 bases from V and 11 from J; bases not matched to a gene: 10. CDR3 length: 14 residues. The germline V gene has CDR1 MDHEN and CDR2 SYDVKM. This chain's CDR3 is CASSPSDRGLVYTF. CDR3 coding DNA: TGTGCCAGCAGTCCATCGGACAGGGGGCTGGTTTACACCTTC.

This clone has more than one count but fewer than ten. The gene calls are TRBV19 and TRBJ1-2; D perhaps matches TRBD1 (5 bases). The V end was cut by 3 bases, the J end by 7 bases, with 15 bases between. The CDR3 covers 14 residues. CDR1 is LNHDA and CDR2 is SQIVND in the germline V gene (reference sequence). CDR3 in amino acids: CASSIMTPGAGYTF. Written as DNA, the CDR3 is TGTGCCAGTAGTATCATGACCCCTGGGGCTGGCTACACCTTC.

This chain uses TRBV7-3 with TRBJ2-2, with D possibly TRBD1 on 6 matching bases. V lost 2 bases, J lost 4 bases, and 17 bases lay in between. The CDR3 consists of 17 residues. CDR1 and CDR2 from the germline V gene are SGHTA and FQGTGA. The CDR3 sequence is CASSLGFGGSGTGELFF. The DNA of the CDR3 is TGTGCCAGCAGCTTAGGCTTTGGGGGCTCGGGCACCGGGGAGCTGTTTTTT.

The table lists this clone with a count of one. The chain recombines TRBV15 with TRBJ1-1; perhaps TRBD1 as D (6 bases). Trimming cost V 5 bases and J 1 base, with 11 bases left between them. The CDR3 runs 14 residues. In germline, CDR1 is LNHNV, CDR2 YYDKDF (reference sequence). The CDR3 loop is CATSSIGGNTEAFF. CDR3 nucleotide sequence: TGTGCCACCAGCTCCATAGGGGGGAACACTGAAGCTTTCTTT.